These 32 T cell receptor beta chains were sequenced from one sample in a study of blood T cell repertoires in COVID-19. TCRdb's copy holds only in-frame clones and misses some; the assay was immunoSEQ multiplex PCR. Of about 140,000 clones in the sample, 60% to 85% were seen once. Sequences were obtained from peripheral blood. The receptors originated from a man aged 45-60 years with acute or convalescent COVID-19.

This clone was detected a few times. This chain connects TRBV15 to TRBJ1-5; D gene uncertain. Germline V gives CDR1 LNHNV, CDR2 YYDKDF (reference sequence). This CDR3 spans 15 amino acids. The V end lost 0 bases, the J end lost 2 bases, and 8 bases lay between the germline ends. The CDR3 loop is CATSRDWQGNQPQHF. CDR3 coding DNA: TGTGCCACCAGCAGAGATTGGCAGGGCAATCAGCCCCAGCATTTT. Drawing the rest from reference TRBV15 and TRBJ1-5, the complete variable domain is DAMVIQNPRYQVTQFGKPVTLSCSQTLNHNVMYWYQQKSSQAPKLLFHYYDKDFNNEADTPDNFQSRRPNTSFCFLDIRSPGLGDTAMYLCATSRDWQGNQPQHFGDGTRLSIL.

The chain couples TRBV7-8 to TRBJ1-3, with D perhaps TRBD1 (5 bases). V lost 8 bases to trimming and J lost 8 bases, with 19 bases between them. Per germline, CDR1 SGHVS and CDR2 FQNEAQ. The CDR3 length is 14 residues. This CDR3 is CASRMGGSRDTIYF. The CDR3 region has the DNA TGTGCCAGCCGCATGGGGGGGAGTCGGGACACCATATATTTT.

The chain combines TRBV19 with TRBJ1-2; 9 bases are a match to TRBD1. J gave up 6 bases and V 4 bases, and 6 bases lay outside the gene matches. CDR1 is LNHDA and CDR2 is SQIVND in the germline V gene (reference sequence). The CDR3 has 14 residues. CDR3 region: CASSSGDRDNGYTF. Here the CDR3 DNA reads TGTGCCAGTAGTAGTGGGGACAGGGATAATGGCTACACCTTC.

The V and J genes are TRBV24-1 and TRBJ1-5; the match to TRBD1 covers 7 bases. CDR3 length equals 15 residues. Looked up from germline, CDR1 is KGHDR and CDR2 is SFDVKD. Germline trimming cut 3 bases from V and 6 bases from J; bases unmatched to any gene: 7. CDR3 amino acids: CATSDGTVMGQPQHF. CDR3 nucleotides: TGTGCCACCAGTGATGGGACAGTTATGGGTCAGCCCCAGCATTTT.

The CDR3 here is CASSLSQGTNTGELFF. The CDR3 coding sequence is TGTGCCAGCAGTCTCTCCCAGGGGACCAACACCGGGGAGCTGTTTTTT. The chain uses TRBV28 and TRBJ2-2; a weak D match, TRBD1 (6 bases). The germline V and J ends were trimmed by 5 bases and 2 bases, with 15 bases remaining between them. Germline V lookup: CDR1 MDHEN, CDR2 SYDVKM. CDR3 length: 16 amino acids.

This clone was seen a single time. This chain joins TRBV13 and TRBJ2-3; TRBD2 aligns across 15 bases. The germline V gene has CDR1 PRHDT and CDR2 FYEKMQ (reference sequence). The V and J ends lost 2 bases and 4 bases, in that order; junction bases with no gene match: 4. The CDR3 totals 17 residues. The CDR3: CASSLWTSGGASDTQYF. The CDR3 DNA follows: TGTGCCAGCAGCTTATGGACTAGCGGGGGGGCATCAGATACGCAGTATTTT.

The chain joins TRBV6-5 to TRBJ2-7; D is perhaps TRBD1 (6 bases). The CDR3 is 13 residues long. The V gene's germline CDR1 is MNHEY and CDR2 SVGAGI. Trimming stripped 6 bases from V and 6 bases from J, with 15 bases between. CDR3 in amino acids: CASSLWTEGEQYV. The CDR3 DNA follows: TGTGCCAGCAGCCTATGGACAGAGGGCGAGCAGTACGTC.

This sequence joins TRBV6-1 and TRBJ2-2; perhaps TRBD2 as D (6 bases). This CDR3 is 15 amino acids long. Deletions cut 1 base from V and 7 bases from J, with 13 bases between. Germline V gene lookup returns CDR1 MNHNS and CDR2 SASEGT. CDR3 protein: CASSEGPGGRGELFF. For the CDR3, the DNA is TGTGCCAGCAGTGAAGGCCCCGGGGGTCGCGGGGAGCTGTTTTTT.

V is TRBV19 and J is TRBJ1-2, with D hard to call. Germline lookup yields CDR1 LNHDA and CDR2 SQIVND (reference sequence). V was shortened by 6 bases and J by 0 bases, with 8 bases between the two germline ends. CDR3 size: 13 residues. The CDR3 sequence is CASRIQSNYGYTF. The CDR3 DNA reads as TGTGCCAGTAGAATACAATCTAACTATGGCTACACCTTC.

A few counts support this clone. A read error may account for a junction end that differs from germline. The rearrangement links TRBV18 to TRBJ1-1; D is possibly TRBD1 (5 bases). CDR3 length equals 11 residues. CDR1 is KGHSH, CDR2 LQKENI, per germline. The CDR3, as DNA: TGTGCCAGCTCCCCGAACCAAGGGGCCCACTTT. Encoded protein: CASSPNQGAHF.

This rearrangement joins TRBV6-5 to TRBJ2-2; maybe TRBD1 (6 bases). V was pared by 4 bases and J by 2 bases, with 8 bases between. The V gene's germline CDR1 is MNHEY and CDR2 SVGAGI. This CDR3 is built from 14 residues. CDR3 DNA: TGTGCCAGCAGTTTGGACAGTAACACCGGGGAGCTGTTTTTT. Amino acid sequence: CASSLDSNTGELFF.

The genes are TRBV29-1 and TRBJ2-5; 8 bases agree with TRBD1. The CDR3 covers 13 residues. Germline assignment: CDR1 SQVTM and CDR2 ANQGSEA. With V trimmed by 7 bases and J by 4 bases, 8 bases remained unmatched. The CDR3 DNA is TGCAGCGCCTCAGACAGGGGTGGAGAGACCCAGTACTTC. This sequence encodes CSASDRGGETQYF.

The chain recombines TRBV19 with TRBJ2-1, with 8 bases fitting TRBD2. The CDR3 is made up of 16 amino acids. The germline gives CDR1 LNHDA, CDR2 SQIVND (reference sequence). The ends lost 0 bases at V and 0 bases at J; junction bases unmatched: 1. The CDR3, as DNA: TGTGCCAGTAGTATAGAAGGGACTAGCTCCTACAATGAGCAGTTCTTC. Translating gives CASSIEGTSSYNEQFF.

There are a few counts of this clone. CDR3 in amino acids: CASSLVTDNEKLFF. CDR3 nucleotides: TGTGCCAGCAGCTTAGTGACAGATAATGAAAAACTGTTTTTT. The chain joins TRBV7-9 to TRBJ1-4, with a weak D call TRBD1 (5 bases). V dropped 1 base and J dropped 4 bases, with 7 bases sitting between them. The germline gives CDR1 SEHNR, CDR2 FQNEAQ (reference sequence). This CDR3 is built from 14 residues. The full variable domain, in which reference TRBV7-9 and TRBJ1-4 provide the parts outside the CDR3, is DTGVSQNPRHKITKRGQNVTFRCDPISEHNRLYWYRQTLGQGPEFLTYFQNEAQLEKSRLLSDRFSAERPKGSFSTLEIQRTEQGDSAMYLCASSLVTDNEKLFFGSGTQLSVL.

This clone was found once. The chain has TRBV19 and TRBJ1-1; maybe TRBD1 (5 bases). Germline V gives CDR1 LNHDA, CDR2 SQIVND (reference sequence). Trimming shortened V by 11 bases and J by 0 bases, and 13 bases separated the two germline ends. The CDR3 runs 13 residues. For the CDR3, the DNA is TGTGCCTGTGACGGGGGGATGAACACTGAAGCTTTCTTT. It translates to CACDGGMNTEAFF.

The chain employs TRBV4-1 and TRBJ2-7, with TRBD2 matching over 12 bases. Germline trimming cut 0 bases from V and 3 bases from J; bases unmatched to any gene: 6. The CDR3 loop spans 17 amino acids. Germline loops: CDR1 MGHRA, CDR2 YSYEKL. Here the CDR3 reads CASSQDILAGGHYEQYV. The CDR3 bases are TGCGCCAGCAGCCAAGATATTCTAGCGGGGGGGCACTACGAGCAGTACGTC.

The CDR3 nucleotides are TGTGCCAGTAGTATAACCCAGTATGAGACCCAGTACTTC. As protein: CASSITQYETQYF. This rearrangement joins TRBV19 to TRBJ2-5; D is unresolved. This CDR3 is built from 13 residues. V shed 2 bases and J shed 5 bases, with 9 bases lying between them. Germline lookup yields CDR1 LNHDA and CDR2 SQIVND (reference sequence).

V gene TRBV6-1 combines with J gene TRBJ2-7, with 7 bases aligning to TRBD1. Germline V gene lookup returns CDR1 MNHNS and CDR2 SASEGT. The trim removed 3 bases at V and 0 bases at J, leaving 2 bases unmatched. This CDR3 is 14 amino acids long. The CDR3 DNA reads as TGTGCCAGCAGTGATCAGGGGGTCTCCTACGAGCAGTACTTC. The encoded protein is CASSDQGVSYEQYF.

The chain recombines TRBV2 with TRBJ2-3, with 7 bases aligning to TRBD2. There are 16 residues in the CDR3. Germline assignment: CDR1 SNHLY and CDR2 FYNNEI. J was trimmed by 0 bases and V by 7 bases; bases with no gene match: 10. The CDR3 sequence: CASKLMGGVSTDTQYF. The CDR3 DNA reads TGTGCCAGCAAACTCATGGGGGGGGTAAGCACAGATACGCAGTATTTT.

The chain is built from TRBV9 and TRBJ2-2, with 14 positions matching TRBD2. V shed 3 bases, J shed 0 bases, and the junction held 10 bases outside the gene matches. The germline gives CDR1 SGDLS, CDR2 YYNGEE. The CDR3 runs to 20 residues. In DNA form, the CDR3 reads TGTGCCAGCAGCGGACGACTAGCGGGGGGGCGTCGATCGAACACCGGGGAGCTGTTTTTT. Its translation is CASSGRLAGGRRSNTGELFF.

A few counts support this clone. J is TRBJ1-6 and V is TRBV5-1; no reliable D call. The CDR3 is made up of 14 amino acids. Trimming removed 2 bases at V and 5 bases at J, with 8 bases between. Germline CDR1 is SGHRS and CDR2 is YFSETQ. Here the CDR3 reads CASSFDSHNSPLHF. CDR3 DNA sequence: TGCGCCAGCAGCTTCGACTCTCATAATTCACCCCTCCACTTT.

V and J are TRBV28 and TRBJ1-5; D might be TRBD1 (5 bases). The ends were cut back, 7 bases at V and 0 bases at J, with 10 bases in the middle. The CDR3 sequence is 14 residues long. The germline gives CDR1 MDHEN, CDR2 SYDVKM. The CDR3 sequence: CASTPGDSNQPQHF. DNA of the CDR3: TGTGCCAGCACCCCGGGGGATAGCAATCAGCCCCAGCATTTT.

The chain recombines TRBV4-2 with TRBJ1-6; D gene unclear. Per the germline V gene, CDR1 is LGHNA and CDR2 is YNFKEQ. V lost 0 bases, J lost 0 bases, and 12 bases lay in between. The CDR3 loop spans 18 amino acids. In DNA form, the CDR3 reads TGTGCCAGCAGCCAAGAAGTTGGTCCGAGCTCCTATAATTCACCCCTCCACTTT. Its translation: CASSQEVGPSSYNSPLHF.

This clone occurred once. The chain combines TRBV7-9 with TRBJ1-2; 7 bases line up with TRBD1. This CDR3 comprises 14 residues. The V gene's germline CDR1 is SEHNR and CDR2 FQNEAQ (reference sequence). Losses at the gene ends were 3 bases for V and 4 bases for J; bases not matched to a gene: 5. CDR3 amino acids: CASSLGQNFYGYTF. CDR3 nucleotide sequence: TGTGCCAGCAGCTTGGGACAGAATTTCTATGGCTACACCTTC.

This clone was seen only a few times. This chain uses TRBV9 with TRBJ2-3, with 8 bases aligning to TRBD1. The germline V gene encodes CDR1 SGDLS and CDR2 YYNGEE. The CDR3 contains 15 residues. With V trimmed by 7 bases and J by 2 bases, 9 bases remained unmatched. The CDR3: CASQGAGSLTDTQYF. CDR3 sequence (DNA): TGTGCCAGCCAGGGGGCGGGGTCCCTCACAGATACGCAGTATTTT. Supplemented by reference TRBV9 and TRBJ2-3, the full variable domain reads DSGVTQTPKHLITATGQRVTLRCSPRSGDLSVYWYQQSLDQGLQFLIQYYNGEERAKGNILERFSAQQFPDLHSELNLSSLELGDSALYFCASQGAGSLTDTQYFGPGTRLTVL.

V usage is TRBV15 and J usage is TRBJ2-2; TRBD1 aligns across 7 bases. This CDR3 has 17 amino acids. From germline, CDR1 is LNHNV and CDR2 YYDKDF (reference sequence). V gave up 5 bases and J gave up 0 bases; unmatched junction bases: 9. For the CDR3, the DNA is TGTGCCACCAGCTACTCGGCAGGGGGAACGAACACCGGGGAGCTGTTTTTT. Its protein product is CATSYSAGGTNTGELFF.

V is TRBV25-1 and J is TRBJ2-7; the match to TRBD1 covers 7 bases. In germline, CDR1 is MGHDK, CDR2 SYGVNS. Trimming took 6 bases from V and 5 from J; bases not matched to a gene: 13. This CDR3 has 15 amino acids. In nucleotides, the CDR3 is TGTGCCAGCAGGTCCAAGGGGGCGCCGGTACACGAGCAGTACTTC. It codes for CASRSKGAPVHEQYF.

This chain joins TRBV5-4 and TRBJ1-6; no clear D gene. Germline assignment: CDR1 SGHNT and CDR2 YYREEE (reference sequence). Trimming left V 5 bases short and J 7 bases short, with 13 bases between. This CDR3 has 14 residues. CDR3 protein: CASRSEVTNSPLHF. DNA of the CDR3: TGTGCCAGCAGGAGTGAGGTTACGAATTCACCCCTCCACTTT.

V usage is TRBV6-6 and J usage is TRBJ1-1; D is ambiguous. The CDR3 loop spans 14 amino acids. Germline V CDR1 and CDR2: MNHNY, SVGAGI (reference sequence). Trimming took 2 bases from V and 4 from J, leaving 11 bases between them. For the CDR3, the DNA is TGTGCCAGCAGTTACAGGGCGGGTAGCACTGAAGCTTTCTTT. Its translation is CASSYRAGSTEAFF.

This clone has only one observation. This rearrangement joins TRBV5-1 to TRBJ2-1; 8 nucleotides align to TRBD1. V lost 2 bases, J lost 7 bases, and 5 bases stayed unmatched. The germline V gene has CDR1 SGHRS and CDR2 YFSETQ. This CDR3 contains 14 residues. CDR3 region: CASSLWTGSNEQFF. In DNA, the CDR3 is TGCGCCAGCAGCTTATGGACAGGGAGTAATGAGCAGTTCTTC.

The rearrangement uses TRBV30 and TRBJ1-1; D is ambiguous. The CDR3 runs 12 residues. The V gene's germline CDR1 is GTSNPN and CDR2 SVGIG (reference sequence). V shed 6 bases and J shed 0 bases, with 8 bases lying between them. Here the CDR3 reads CACSRMNTEAFF. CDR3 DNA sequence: TGTGCCTGTAGCCGTATGAACACTGAAGCTTTCTTT.

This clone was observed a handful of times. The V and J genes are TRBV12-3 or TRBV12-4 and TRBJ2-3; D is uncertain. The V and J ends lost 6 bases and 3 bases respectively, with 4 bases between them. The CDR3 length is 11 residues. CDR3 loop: CASRRTDTQYF. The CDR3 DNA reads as TGTGCCAGCAGGAGGACAGATACGCAGTATTTT.